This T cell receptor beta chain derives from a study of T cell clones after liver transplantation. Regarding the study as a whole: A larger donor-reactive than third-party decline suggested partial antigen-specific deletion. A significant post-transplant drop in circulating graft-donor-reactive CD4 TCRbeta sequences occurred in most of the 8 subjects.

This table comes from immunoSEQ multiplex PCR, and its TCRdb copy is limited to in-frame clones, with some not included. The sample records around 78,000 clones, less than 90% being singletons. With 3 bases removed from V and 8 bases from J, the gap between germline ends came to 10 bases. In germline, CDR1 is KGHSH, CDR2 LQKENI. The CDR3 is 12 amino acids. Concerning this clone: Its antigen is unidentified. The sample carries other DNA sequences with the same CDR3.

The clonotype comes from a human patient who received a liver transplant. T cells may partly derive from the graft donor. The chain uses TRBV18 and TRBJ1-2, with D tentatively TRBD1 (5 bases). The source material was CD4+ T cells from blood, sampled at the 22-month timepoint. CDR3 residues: CASSPGDGGYTF. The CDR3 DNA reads TGTGCCAGCTCACCGGGGGATGGCGGCTACACCTTC. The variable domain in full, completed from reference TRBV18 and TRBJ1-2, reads NAGVMQNPRHLVRRRGQEARLRCSPMKGHSHVYWYRQLPEEGLKFMVYLQKENIIDESGMPKERFSAEFPKEGPSILRIQQVVRGDSAAYFCASSPGDGGYTFGSGTRLTVV.